The present entry profiles one T cell receptor beta chain with its context. The data are from a study of control samples from healthy donors and cancer patients. Measured with immunoSEQ multiplex PCR; TCRdb has only the in-frame clones, and not every one. The repertoire holds 150,000 to 200,000 clones, just under 95% seen once, with 8.5% in the top ten. V was shortened by 0 bases and J by 2 bases, with 16 bases between the two germline ends. Germline assignment: CDR1 MNHNS and CDR2 SASEGT. The CDR3 consists of 17 residues. The source material was blood. The chain joins TRBV6-1 to TRBJ1-2; D uncertain. The receptor's source is a woman between 35 and 50 years old in good health. For the CDR3, the DNA is TGTGCCAGCAGTGAAGCGGCCAAGGGTCCTGGGAACTATGGCTACACCTTC. This sequence encodes CASSEAAKGPGNYGYTF.